Following are 12 T cell receptor beta chains from one sample sequenced in a study of CXCR3-negative and CXCR3-positive naive CD8 T cells. TRB cDNA libraries were made by UMI-labeled 5' RACE. TCRdb derives one entry per CDR3 protein from the 5' RACE reads, leaving out DNA. This sample's table has approximately 66,000 distinct CDR3 sequences. Sequencing was performed on naive CXCR3- CD8+ T cells from blood. The sample's subset: CD45RO-CCR7+CD27+CD95- naive CD8+ T cells lacking CXCR3 (TNR3-). Source of these receptors: a human donor in good health. Some clones in this sample may be carry-over from other donors' samples.

The chain links TRBV7-2 to TRBJ2-7; TCRdb's assignment of TRBD2 cannot be checked, as there is no DNA. The CDR3 is 15 residues long. The germline V gene encodes CDR1 SGHTA and CDR2 FQGNSA. CDR3 protein: CASSPRGQGSYEQYF. Drawing the rest from reference TRBV7-2 and TRBJ2-7, the complete variable domain is GAGVSQSPSNKVTEKGKDVELRCDPISGHTALYWYRQSLGQGLEFLIYFQGNSAPDKSGLPSDRFSAERTGGSVSTLTIQRTQQEDSAVYLCASSPRGQGSYEQYFGPGTRLTVT.

This chain links TRBV5-1 with TRBJ2-2; lacking DNA, the TRBD2 call made by TCRdb goes unchecked. CDR3 size: 15 residues. Germline V gene data show CDR1 as SGHRS and CDR2 as YFSETQ. This CDR3 is CASSLAGGNTGELFF.

This chain uses TRBV7-9 with TRBJ2-1; TCRdb outputs TRBD1, but without DNA this stays unchecked. From germline, CDR1 is SEHNR and CDR2 FQNEAQ (reference sequence). The CDR3 runs 16 residues. This CDR3 reads CASSRHRGLVDNEQFF. Looking up the rest from reference TRBV7-9 and TRBJ2-1 gives the full variable domain: DTGVSQNPRHKITKRGQNVTFRCDPISEHNRLYWYRQTLGQGPEFLTYFQNEAQLEKSRLLSDRFSAERPKGSFSTLEIQRTEQGDSAMYLCASSRHRGLVDNEQFFGPGTRLTVL.

V gene TRBV28 combines with J gene TRBJ1-1; TCRdb's D call, TRBD1, is unchecked because there is no DNA. This CDR3 region has 12 residues. CDR1 and CDR2 (germline): MDHEN, SYDVKM. The CDR3 loop is CASSSSTVEAFF.

The chain recombines TRBV5-1 with TRBJ1-1. The CDR3 consists of 14 residues. CDR1 and CDR2 (germline): SGHRS, YFSETQ. The CDR3 spells CASSLDDPLGEAFF.

The chain carries TRBV20-1 and TRBJ1-1; TCRdb lists TRBD1, though no DNA is available to test this call. The CDR3 is made up of 12 amino acids. Per germline, CDR1 DFQATT and CDR2 SNEGSKA (reference sequence). The CDR3 reads CSARAGVGEAFF.

The chain couples TRBV6-5 to TRBJ1-1. The CDR3 sequence is 13 residues long. Looked up from germline, CDR1 is MNHEY and CDR2 is SVGAGI. The CDR3 reads CASSYSKSTEAFF.

The rearrangement joins TRBV5-1 to TRBJ2-1. This CDR3 contains 11 residues. The germline V gene has CDR1 SGHRS and CDR2 YFSETQ. The CDR3 here is CASSSTKEQFF.

The V gene is TRBV20-1, the J gene TRBJ2-1; TCRdb indicates TRBD2, and absent DNA this call remains unverified. CDR1 and CDR2 (germline): DFQATT, SNEGSKA (reference sequence). The CDR3 is 14 amino acids. CDR3 loop: CSAIGLEVYNEQFF.

V gene TRBV29-1 combines with J gene TRBJ2-1; there is no DNA to check the TCRdb D call of TRBD1. Germline CDR1 SQVTM, CDR2 ANQGSEA. The CDR3 has 16 amino acids. CDR3 residues: CSVISGTGGLAGPEVF.

This chain joins TRBV5-6 and TRBJ2-5; there is no DNA to check the TCRdb D call of TRBD1. Germline V CDR1 and CDR2: SGHDT, YYEEEE. There are 13 residues in the CDR3. CDR3: CASSFWGQETQYF. Filled out from reference TRBV5-6 and TRBJ2-5, the complete variable domain reads DAGVTQSPTHLIKTRGQQVTLRCSPKSGHDTVSWYQQALGQGPQFIFQYYEEEERQRGNFPDRFSGHQFPNYSSELNVNALLLGDSALYLCASSFWGQETQYFGPGTRLLVL.

CDR3 residues: CASSLPQTTGSSYNEQFF. The V gene is TRBV28, the J gene TRBJ2-1. CDR1 is MDHEN and CDR2 is SYDVKM in the germline V gene. The CDR3 runs to 18 residues.